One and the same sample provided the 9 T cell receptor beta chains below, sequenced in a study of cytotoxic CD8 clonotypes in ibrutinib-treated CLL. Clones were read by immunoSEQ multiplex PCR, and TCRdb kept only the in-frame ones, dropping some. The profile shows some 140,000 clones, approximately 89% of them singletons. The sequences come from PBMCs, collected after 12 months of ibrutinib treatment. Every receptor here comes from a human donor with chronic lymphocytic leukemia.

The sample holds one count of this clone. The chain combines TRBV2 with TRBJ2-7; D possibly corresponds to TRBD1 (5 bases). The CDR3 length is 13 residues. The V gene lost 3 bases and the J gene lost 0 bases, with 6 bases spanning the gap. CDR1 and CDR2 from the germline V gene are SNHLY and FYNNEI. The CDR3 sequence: CASSDQGSYEQYF. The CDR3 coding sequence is TGTGCCAGCAGTGACCAGGGCTCCTACGAGCAGTACTTC.

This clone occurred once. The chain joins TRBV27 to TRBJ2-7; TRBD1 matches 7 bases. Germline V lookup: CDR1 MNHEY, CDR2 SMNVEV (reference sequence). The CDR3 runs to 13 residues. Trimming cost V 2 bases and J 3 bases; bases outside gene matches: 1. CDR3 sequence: CASSLRGRYEQYF. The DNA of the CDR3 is TGTGCCAGCAGTTTAAGGGGGCGCTACGAGCAGTACTTC.

CDR3 bases: TGCAGCGATCAGCGGGAGGTAGTTAATGAGCAGTTCTTC. Translation: CSDQREVVNEQFF. The chain recombines TRBV29-1 with TRBJ2-1; 9 positions agree with TRBD2. The ends lost 7 bases at V and 7 bases at J; junction bases unmatched: 8. The germline V gene has CDR1 SQVTM and CDR2 ANQGSEA. This CDR3 is built from 13 residues.

The CDR3 is CASSQDAGGGYTF. DNA for the CDR3: TGCGCCAGCAGCCAAGATGCTGGGGGTGGCTACACCTTC. V and J are TRBV4-1 and TRBJ1-2, with D possibly matching TRBD1 (5 bases). Germline CDR1 and CDR2: MGHRA and YSYEKL. The CDR3 length is 13 residues. V lost 0 bases and J lost 7, with 9 bases in between.

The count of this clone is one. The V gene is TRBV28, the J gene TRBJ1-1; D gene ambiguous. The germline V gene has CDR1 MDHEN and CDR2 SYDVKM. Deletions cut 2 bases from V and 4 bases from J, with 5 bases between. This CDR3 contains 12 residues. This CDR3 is CASSLARTEAFF. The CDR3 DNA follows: TGTGCCAGCAGTTTAGCGCGCACTGAAGCTTTCTTT.

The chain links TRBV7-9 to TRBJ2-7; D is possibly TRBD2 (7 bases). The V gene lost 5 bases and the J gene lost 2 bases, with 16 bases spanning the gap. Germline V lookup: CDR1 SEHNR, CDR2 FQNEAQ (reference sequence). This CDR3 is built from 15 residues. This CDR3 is CASSPRSGGAYEQYF. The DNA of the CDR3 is TGTGCCAGCAGCCCACGATCGGGGGGCGCCTACGAGCAGTACTTC.

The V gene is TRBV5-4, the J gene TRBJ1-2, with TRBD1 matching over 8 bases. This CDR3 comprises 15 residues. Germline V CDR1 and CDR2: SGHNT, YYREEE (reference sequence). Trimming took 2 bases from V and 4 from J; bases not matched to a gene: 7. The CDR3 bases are TGTGCCAGCAGCTTCGGATCAGGGGGCTCCTATGGCTACACCTTC. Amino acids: CASSFGSGGSYGYTF.

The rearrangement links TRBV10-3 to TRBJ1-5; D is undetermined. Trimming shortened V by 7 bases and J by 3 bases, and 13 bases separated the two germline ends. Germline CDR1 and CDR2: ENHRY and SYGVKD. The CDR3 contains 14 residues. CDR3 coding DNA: TGTGCCATCAACTCGGACGGATTCAATCAGCCCCAGCATTTT. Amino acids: CAINSDGFNQPQHF.

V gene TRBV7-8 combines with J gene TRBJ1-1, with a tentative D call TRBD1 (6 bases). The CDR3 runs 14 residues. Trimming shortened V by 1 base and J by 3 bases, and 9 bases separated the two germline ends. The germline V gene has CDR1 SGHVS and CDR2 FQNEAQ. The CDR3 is CASSLGRGDTEAFF. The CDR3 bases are TGTGCCAGCAGCTTAGGCAGGGGTGACACTGAAGCTTTCTTT.